Shown below are 6 T cell receptor beta chains from a single sample sequenced in a study of Ad26.COV2.S vaccination and SARS-CoV-2 variants (dated by TCRdb to the early 2020s). The library was obtained by the immunoSEQ multiplex PCR assay. Sourced from immuneACCESS, this table was stored by TCRdb with only in-frame sequences that have V and J called. A share of the clones is absent; for the studies checked, an unresolved V gene accounts for under half, and the remainder has no known explanation. Within this sample are around 450,000 clones, with roughly 88% of them counted one time only. Together, the top ten hold approximately 4.5% of the sample. The treatment or condition label for this specimen denotes: 19 received Ad26.COV2.S at low or high dose, single or two shots; about 5 received placebo; per-sample allocation not given. For vaccine and placebo recipients, repertoires were sequenced using samples collected on day 63 after the first injection.

The sample in question was peripheral blood, obtained in a trial of Ad26.COV2.S vaccine versus placebo. The receptors here all came from a person aged 18-65 years who received the Ad26.COV2.S COVID-19 vaccine or a placebo.

V is TRBV12-3 or TRBV12-4 and J is TRBJ1-2, with a tentative D call TRBD1 (5 bases). V shed 7 bases and J shed 4 bases, with 13 bases lying between them. This CDR3 comprises 13 residues. CDR3 residues: CASTNGGFYGYTF. Here the CDR3 DNA reads TGTGCCAGCACTAACGGGGGATTCTATGGCTACACCTTC.

In DNA, the CDR3 is TGTGCCAGCAGTTCCCCCGGGGGGCGCAAGACCCAGTACTTC. Translated: CASSSPGGRKTQYF. J is TRBJ2-5 and V is TRBV6-5; tentative D call: TRBD2 (7 bases). CDR3 length equals 14 residues. Trimming cost V 4 bases and J 6 bases, with 15 bases left between them. In germline, CDR1 is MNHEY, CDR2 SVGAGI.

The rearrangement uses TRBV3-1 (or the pseudogene TRBV3-2) and TRBJ2-5; 7 nucleotides align to TRBD2. Germline lookup yields CDR1 LGHDT and CDR2 YNNKEL (reference sequence). V shed 3 bases and J 2 bases; nucleotides not matched to a gene: 12. This CDR3 contains 17 residues. The CDR3 region has the DNA TGTGCCAGCAGCCATGCGGTTAGGTTGGGAGGGCAAGAGACCCAGTACTTC. It specifies CASSHAVRLGGQETQYF.

V is TRBV3-1 (or the pseudogene TRBV3-2) and J is TRBJ2-7, with a tentative D call TRBD2 (6 bases). From germline, CDR1 is LGHDT and CDR2 YNNKEL (reference sequence). The CDR3 is made up of 13 amino acids. V gave up 0 bases and J gave up 6 bases, with 9 bases separating them. The CDR3 region has the DNA TGTGCCAGCAGCCAAGATAGGAGGGCCGAGCAGTACTTC. This codes for CASSQDRRAEQYF.

The V call is TRBV18, the J call TRBJ2-5, with 8 bases aligning to TRBD2. The germline CDR1 and CDR2 sequences are KGHSH and LQKENI. Trimming cost V 6 bases and J 5 bases; bases outside gene matches: 11. This CDR3 is built from 15 residues. As DNA, the CDR3 is TGTGCCAGCTCGCCTACTACGGGAGGGCCTGAGACCCAGTACTTC. It codes for CASSPTTGGPETQYF.

This clone occurred a few times. The chain employs TRBV5-5 and TRBJ2-3; D remains ambiguous. V lost 0 bases and J lost 5, with 4 bases in between. The germline CDR1 and CDR2 sequences are SGHKS and YYEKEE (reference sequence). The CDR3 runs 12 residues. The CDR3 DNA follows: TGTGCCAGCAGCTTGGTGGGAGATACGCAGTATTTT. Translated, it gives CASSLVGDTQYF.